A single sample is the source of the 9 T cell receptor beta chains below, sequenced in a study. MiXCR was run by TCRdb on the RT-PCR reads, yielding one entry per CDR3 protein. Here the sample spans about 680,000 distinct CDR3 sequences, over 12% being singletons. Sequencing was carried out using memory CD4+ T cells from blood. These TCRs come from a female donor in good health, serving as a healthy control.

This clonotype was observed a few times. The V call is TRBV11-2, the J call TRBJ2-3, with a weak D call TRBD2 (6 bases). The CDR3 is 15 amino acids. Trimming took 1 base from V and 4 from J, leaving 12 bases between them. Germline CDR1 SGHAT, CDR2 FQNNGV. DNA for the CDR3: TGTGCCAGCAGCTTAGTAGGAGGGGTGGCAGATACGCAGTATTTT. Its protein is CASSLVGGVADTQYF.

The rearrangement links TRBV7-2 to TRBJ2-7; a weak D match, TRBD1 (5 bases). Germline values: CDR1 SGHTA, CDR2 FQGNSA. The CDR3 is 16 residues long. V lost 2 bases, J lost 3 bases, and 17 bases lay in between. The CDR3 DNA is TGTGCCAGCAGCTTAATATCCGGGCAGGGTGGCTACGAGCAGTACTTC. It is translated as CASSLISGQGGYEQYF.

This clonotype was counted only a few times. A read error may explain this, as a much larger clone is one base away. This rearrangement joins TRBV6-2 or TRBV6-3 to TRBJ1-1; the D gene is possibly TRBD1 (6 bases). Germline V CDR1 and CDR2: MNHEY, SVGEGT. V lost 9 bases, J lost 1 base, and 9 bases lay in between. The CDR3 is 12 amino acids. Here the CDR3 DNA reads TGTGCCAGTTGGGACACGAACACTGAAGCTTTCTTT. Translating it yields CASWDTNTEAFF.

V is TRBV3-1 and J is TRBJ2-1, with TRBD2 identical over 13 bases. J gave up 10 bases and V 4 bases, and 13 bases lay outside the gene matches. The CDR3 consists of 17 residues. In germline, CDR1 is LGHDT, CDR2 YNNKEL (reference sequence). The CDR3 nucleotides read TGTGCCAGCAGCCCGGTGACTAGCGGGAGGCAGTCTGGAGAGCAGTTCTTC. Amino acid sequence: CASSPVTSGRQSGEQFF.

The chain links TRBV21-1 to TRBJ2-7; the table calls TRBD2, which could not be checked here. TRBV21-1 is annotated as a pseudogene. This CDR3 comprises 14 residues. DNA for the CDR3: TGTGCCAGCAGCAAAACCGGACTAGCGAACGAGCAGTACTTC. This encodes CASSKTGLANEQYF.

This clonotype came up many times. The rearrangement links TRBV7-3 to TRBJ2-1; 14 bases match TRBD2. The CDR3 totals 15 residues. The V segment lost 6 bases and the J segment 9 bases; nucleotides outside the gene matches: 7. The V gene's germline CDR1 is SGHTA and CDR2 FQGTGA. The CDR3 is CASSLGLAGVSEQFF. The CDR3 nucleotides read TGTGCCAGCAGTTTGGGACTAGCGGGAGTGAGTGAGCAGTTCTTC.

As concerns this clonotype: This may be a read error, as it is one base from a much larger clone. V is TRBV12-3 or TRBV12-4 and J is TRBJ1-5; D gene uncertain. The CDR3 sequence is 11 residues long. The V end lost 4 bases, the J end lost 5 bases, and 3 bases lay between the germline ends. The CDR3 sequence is CASSSYQPQHF. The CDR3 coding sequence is TGTGCCAGCAGTTCCTATCAGCCCCAGCATTTT.

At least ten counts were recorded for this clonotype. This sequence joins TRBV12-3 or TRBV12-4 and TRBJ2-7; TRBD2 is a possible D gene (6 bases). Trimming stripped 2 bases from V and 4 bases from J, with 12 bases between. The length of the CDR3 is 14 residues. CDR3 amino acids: CASSLSGSAYEQYF. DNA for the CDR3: TGTGCCAGCAGTTTAAGCGGGTCCGCGTACGAGCAGTACTTC.

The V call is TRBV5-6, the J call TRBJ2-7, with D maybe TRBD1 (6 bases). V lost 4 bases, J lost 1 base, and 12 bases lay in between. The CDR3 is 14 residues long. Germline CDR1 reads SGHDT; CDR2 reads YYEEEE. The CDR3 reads CASSDGQLSYEQYF. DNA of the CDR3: TGTGCCAGCAGCGATGGACAGCTATCCTACGAGCAGTACTTC. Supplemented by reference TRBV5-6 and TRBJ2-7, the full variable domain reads DAGVTQSPTHLIKTRGQQVTLRCSPKSGHDTVSWYQQALGQGPQFIFQYYEEEERQRGNFPDRFSGHQFPNYSSELNVNALLLGDSALYLCASSDGQLSYEQYFGPGTRLTVT.